This T cell receptor (beta chain) was retrieved from a study of Ad26.COV2.S vaccination and SARS-CoV-2 variants. Treatment here: 15 to 20 received Ad26.COV2.S at low or high dose, single or two shots; roughly 5 received placebo; per-sample allocation not given. Material that was analyzed had been drawn on day 63 after the first vaccine or placebo injection. Clones were read by immunoSEQ multiplex PCR, and TCRdb kept only the in-frame ones, dropping some. This table holds fewer than 500,000 clones, approximately 90% found once. V dropped 0 bases and J dropped 2 bases, with 12 bases sitting between them. This CDR3 is built from 16 residues. In germline, CDR1 is MNHEY, CDR2 SVGAGI.

This receptor was identified in a person between 18 and 65 years old who received the Ad26.COV2.S COVID-19 vaccine or a placebo. The specimen was peripheral blood, collected in a trial of Ad26.COV2.S vaccine versus placebo. V and J are TRBV6-5 and TRBJ2-3, with no clear D. DNA for the CDR3: TGTGCCAGCAGTTACTCGGTATCGGCGGACACAGATACGCAGTATTTT. Encoded protein: CASSYSVSADTDTQYF.